The entry that follows covers one T cell receptor (beta chain) sequence. Authors' methods: The authors estimated nucleated cell counts from reference gene primer amplification. Some clones are missing from TCRdb's copy, which holds only in-frame ones; the method was immunoSEQ multiplex PCR. Clone size and V and J calls were adopted from that table, with D and trimming inferred from the DNA. The sample contains 200,000 to 250,000 clones, roughly 85% of which appear only once. The data originate from a study of blood T cell repertoires in COVID-19. This CDR3 is 15 amino acids long. Germline V gene lookup returns CDR1 GTSNPN and CDR2 SVGIG (reference sequence). With 1 base removed from V and 4 bases from J, the gap between germline ends came to 14 bases.

The sequenced sample consisted of peripheral blood. The chain employs TRBV30 and TRBJ1-5; D gene unclear. This sequence was found in a woman aged 18 to 35 with acute or convalescent COVID-19. Here the CDR3 DNA reads TGTGCCTGGAGTGGCGGGTTCGGAGGTAATCAGCCCCAGCATTTT. It yields the protein CAWSGGFGGNQPQHF.